These 27 T cell receptor beta chains originate from one sample sequenced in a study of cytomegalovirus exposure and HLA in healthy donors. The study ran its PCR with 60 Vbeta and 13 Jbeta primers. Assay: immunoSEQ multiplex PCR; the TCRdb copy retains only in-frame clones and omits some. Among roughly 120,000 clones listed, 70% to 80% were seen once. The specimen sequenced was PBMCs. The source of these receptors is a man between 18 and 29 years old in good health and CMV-seronegative.

The rearrangement uses TRBV19 and TRBJ2-6; TRBD1 agrees at 8 bases. Germline V lookup: CDR1 LNHDA, CDR2 SQIVND (reference sequence). V trimming: 6 bases; J trimming: 3 bases; junction bases outside the gene matches: 7. This CDR3 is built from 16 residues. CDR3 DNA sequence: TGTGCCAGTAGGGCACCGGGACAGGATGGGGCCAACGTCCTGACTTTC. Translating it yields CASRAPGQDGANVLTF.

The count of this clone is one. The genes are TRBV6-1 and TRBJ1-1; tentatively, D is TRBD1 (5 bases). CDR1 and CDR2 (germline): MNHNS, SASEGT. This CDR3 is 15 amino acids long. V dropped 2 bases and J dropped 11 bases, with 21 bases sitting between them. In nucleotides, the CDR3 is TGTGCCAGCAGTGAATTTAGGGGTTGGGGGGGGTGGGCTTTCTTT. Translation gives CASSEFRGWGGWAFF.

CDR3 sequence (DNA): TGTGCCAGCAGTCGAGGGGGGGGAGGGGAGACCCAGTACTTC. It translates to CASSRGGGGETQYF. V and J are TRBV5-4 and TRBJ2-5; perhaps TRBD2 as D (7 bases). The V end lost 5 bases, the J end lost 5 bases, and 16 bases lay between the germline ends. CDR3 length: 14 amino acids. Germline V gene sequence: CDR1 SGHNT, CDR2 YYREEE (reference sequence).

V usage is TRBV5-1 and J usage is TRBJ1-2, with D perhaps matching TRBD1 (6 bases). This CDR3 region has 15 residues. The V gene's germline CDR1 is SGHRS and CDR2 YFSETQ. Trimming removed 0 bases from V and 4 bases from J, with 13 bases in between. The CDR3 here is CASSLEGQTPYGYTF. For the CDR3, the DNA is TGCGCCAGCAGCTTGGAAGGACAGACTCCCTATGGCTACACCTTC.

The chain recombines TRBV7-2 with TRBJ1-1; 8 positions match TRBD1. Trimming removed 5 bases from V and 9 bases from J; junction bases left unmatched: 5. Germline CDR1 and CDR2: SGHTA and FQGNSA. The CDR3 is made up of 12 amino acids. CDR3 in amino acids: CASSQDRVKAFF. For the CDR3, the DNA is TGTGCCAGCAGCCAGGACAGGGTTAAAGCTTTCTTT.

The V call is TRBV2, the J call TRBJ2-2; weak D call: TRBD1 (6 bases). The CDR3 runs 14 residues. The V end was cut by 11 bases, the J end by 0 bases, with 13 bases between. In germline, CDR1 is SNHLY, CDR2 FYNNEI. In DNA, the CDR3 is TGTGCCTATCACCGACAGGCGAACACCGGGGAGCTGTTTTTT. As protein: CAYHRQANTGELFF.

Remarks on this clone: Relative to the germline gene, one junction end is altered; a read error may explain this. This chain links TRBV7-7 with TRBJ2-1, with 8 bases lining up with TRBD2. Germline CDR1 SSHAT, CDR2 FNYEAQ (reference sequence). The CDR3 covers 13 residues. The CDR3 here is CASSLGTSNEQFF. The CDR3 nucleotides read TGTGCTAGCAGCTTAGGGACTAGCAATGAGCAGTTCTTC.

J is TRBJ2-7 and V is TRBV6-5; 10 nucleotides line up with TRBD1. The V gene's germline CDR1 is MNHEY and CDR2 SVGAGI. The CDR3 covers 13 residues. The trim removed 6 bases at V and 3 bases at J, leaving 2 bases unmatched. The CDR3 region has the DNA TGTGCCAGCAGAAGGGACAGGGGCTACGAGCAGTACGTC. It is translated as CASRRDRGYEQYV.

CDR3 sequence (DNA): TGTGCCAGCAGCGTAGGACAGGGGGCGAGACTAGAGACCCAGTACTTC. Its translation is CASSVGQGARLETQYF. This sequence joins TRBV9 and TRBJ2-5, with 10 bases lining up with TRBD1. V lost 0 bases, J lost 4 bases, and 6 bases stayed unmatched. This CDR3 has 16 residues. Germline V CDR1 and CDR2: SGDLS, YYNGEE.

This clone was found once. The V call is TRBV4-3, the J call TRBJ2-2, with D tentatively TRBD2 (6 bases). Germline V lookup: CDR1 LGHNA, CDR2 YSLEER. V lost 0 bases, J lost 5 bases, and 13 bases lay in between. CDR3 length: 16 amino acids. The CDR3 DNA reads as TGCGCCAGCAGCCAAGATAGCGGCGGCGGGACCGGGGAGCTGTTTTTT. Amino acids: CASSQDSGGGTGELFF.

The gene calls are TRBV5-1 and TRBJ1-3; D unresolved. Germline V gene data show CDR1 as SGHRS and CDR2 as YFSETQ. CDR3 length equals 14 residues. V was cut by 4 bases and J by 1 base, with 9 bases left in between. Here the CDR3 reads CASSRGESGNTIYF. CDR3 nucleotides: TGCGCCAGCAGCCGTGGAGAATCTGGAAACACCATATATTTT. Based on the CDR3 plus reference TRBV5-1 and TRBJ1-3, the full variable domain is KAGVTQTPRYLIKTRGQQVTLSCSPISGHRSVSWYQQTPGQGLQFLFEYFSETQRNKGNFPGRFSGRQFSNSRSEMNVSTLELGDSALYLCASSRGESGNTIYFGEGSWLTVV.

The chain uses TRBV28 and TRBJ2-3, with 11 bases identical to TRBD2. The ends lost 2 bases at V and 4 bases at J; junction bases unmatched: 5. The CDR3 length is 16 residues. The germline V gene has CDR1 MDHEN and CDR2 SYDVKM. The CDR3 is CASSLRLLAGADTQYF. CDR3 in DNA: TGTGCCAGCAGTTTACGCTTACTAGCGGGGGCAGATACGCAGTATTTT.

The chain is built from TRBV9 and TRBJ2-7, with 7 bases fitting TRBD1. Germline CDR1 is SGDLS and CDR2 is YYNGEE. V shed 2 bases, J shed 3 bases, and the junction held 2 bases outside the gene matches. The CDR3 is made up of 13 amino acids. As DNA, the CDR3 is TGTGCCAGCAGCGTGGGACAGAACTACGAGCAGTACTTC. This gives the protein CASSVGQNYEQYF.

The chain is built from TRBV5-1 and TRBJ1-6; TRBD1 matches 7 bases. The germline gives CDR1 SGHRS, CDR2 YFSETQ. The V segment lost 7 bases and the J segment 9 bases; nucleotides outside the gene matches: 7. This CDR3 contains 13 residues. This chain's CDR3 is CASGLQGGSPLHF. The CDR3 region has the DNA TGCGCCAGCGGCCTCCAGGGGGGTTCACCCCTCCACTTT.

V usage is TRBV29-1 and J usage is TRBJ2-1; D unresolved. CDR1 is SQVTM, CDR2 ANQGSEA, per germline. This CDR3 is built from 19 residues. Trimming cost V 7 bases and J 4 bases, with 32 bases left between them. The CDR3 DNA is TGCAGCGCCGCCAGTTTGACCCGAGGAAGGATTACGGGTTACAATGAGCAGTTCTTC. Protein sequence: CSAASLTRGRITGYNEQFF.

The chain employs TRBV7-2 and TRBJ2-2, with D possibly matching TRBD2 (5 bases). Germline CDR1 SGHTA, CDR2 FQGNSA. The CDR3 is made up of 14 amino acids. Trimming shortened V by 7 bases and J by 2 bases, and 11 bases separated the two germline ends. The DNA of the CDR3 is TGTGCCAGCACCCCGAGGGAAAACACCGGGGAGCTGTTTTTT. This translates into CASTPRENTGELFF.

The chain combines TRBV2 with TRBJ1-6, with a possible D match to TRBD1 (6 bases). The CDR3 covers 16 residues. Trimming removed 3 bases at V and 7 bases at J, with 16 bases between. The germline V gene encodes CDR1 SNHLY and CDR2 FYNNEI. The chain's CDR3 is CASSDYGGGGNSPLHF. For the CDR3, the DNA is TGTGCCAGCAGTGATTATGGGGGAGGGGGGAATTCACCCCTCCACTTT.

In this sample, this clone turned up a few times. The chain employs TRBV4-3 and TRBJ2-2; D gene uncertain. CDR3 size: 13 residues. Per the germline V gene, CDR1 is LGHNA and CDR2 is YSLEER. Deletions cut 3 bases from V and 8 bases from J, with 10 bases between. This CDR3 is CASSHPRWGELFF. The CDR3 nucleotides are TGCGCCAGCAGCCATCCTCGGTGGGGGGAGCTGTTTTTT.

The table lists this clone with a count of one. The V gene is TRBV11-3, the J gene TRBJ1-1; D not certain. This CDR3 comprises 14 residues. V was shortened by 5 bases and J by 1 base, with 11 bases between the two germline ends. From germline, CDR1 is SGHNT and CDR2 YENEEA. The CDR3 DNA reads as TGTGCCAGCAGCCCCAACGGGTGGAACACTGAAGCTTTCTTT. Translation gives CASSPNGWNTEAFF.

This chain joins TRBV7-3 and TRBJ2-5; a weak D match, TRBD2 (6 bases). This CDR3 contains 16 residues. The ends were cut back, 4 bases at V and 1 base at J, with 16 bases in the middle. Per the germline V gene, CDR1 is SGHTA and CDR2 is FQGTGA. This CDR3 is CASSSRARGVQETQYF. The CDR3 nucleotides read TGTGCCAGCAGCTCCCGGGCGCGGGGCGTCCAAGAGACCCAGTACTTC.

This clone showed up just a few times. The chain carries TRBV6-5 and TRBJ1-1, with 12 bases matching TRBD1. This CDR3 comprises 12 residues. Unmatched junction bases numbered 2, after V lost 4 bases and J lost 11 bases. Germline V gives CDR1 MNHEY, CDR2 SVGAGI. The CDR3 nucleotides are TGTGCCAGCAGTTCGGGACAGGGGGCTGCTTTCTTT. Translating gives CASSSGQGAAFF.

This clone has just one count. V is TRBV28 and J is TRBJ2-3; 7 bases map to TRBD2. Germline CDR1 MDHEN, CDR2 SYDVKM. V trimming: 3 bases; J trimming: 3 bases; junction bases outside the gene matches: 3. The CDR3 covers 14 residues. The CDR3 here is CASSFRGGTDTQYF. In DNA, the CDR3 is TGTGCCAGCAGTTTCCGGGGAGGGACAGATACGCAGTATTTT.

This chain joins TRBV14 and TRBJ1-4; 9 positions agree with TRBD1. The CDR3 spans 13 residues. Unmatched junction bases numbered 2, after V lost 1 base and J lost 11 bases. Germline loops: CDR1 SGHDN, CDR2 FVKESK. CDR3 DNA sequence: TGTGCCAGCAGCCAAGGGACAGGGGTTAAACTGTTTTTT. This gives the protein CASSQGTGVKLFF.

This clone has just one count. The V gene is TRBV5-1, the J gene TRBJ1-5, with 8 nucleotides matching TRBD1. Germline loops: CDR1 SGHRS, CDR2 YFSETQ. The CDR3 length is 15 residues. With 2 bases clipped from V and 1 base from J, the junction kept 2 bases outside the gene matches. In nucleotides, the CDR3 is TGCGCCAGCAGCTTACAGGGGGGAAGCAATCAGCCCCAGCATTTT. Encoded protein: CASSLQGGSNQPQHF. The variable domain in full, completed from reference TRBV5-1 and TRBJ1-5, reads KAGVTQTPRYLIKTRGQQVTLSCSPISGHRSVSWYQQTPGQGLQFLFEYFSETQRNKGNFPGRFSGRQFSNSRSEMNVSTLELGDSALYLCASSLQGGSNQPQHFGDGTRLSIL.

This sequence joins TRBV2 and TRBJ1-2; D gene unclear. CDR1 and CDR2 from the germline V gene are SNHLY and FYNNEI. V dropped 2 bases and J dropped 4 bases, with 14 bases sitting between them. The CDR3 spans 15 residues. The CDR3, as DNA: TGTGCCAGCAGTGAATACAGAATGAGTGGCTATGGCTACACCTTC. Its protein product is CASSEYRMSGYGYTF.

The chain combines TRBV6-5 with TRBJ2-7, with a possible D match to TRBD1 (5 bases). V lost 6 bases, J lost 0 bases, and 15 bases lay in between. The CDR3 has 15 amino acids. Germline values: CDR1 MNHEY, CDR2 SVGAGI. In DNA, the CDR3 is TGTGCCAGCAGCCTCCCCGGACAAAGCTCCTACGAGCAGTACTTC. Residues: CASSLPGQSSYEQYF.

The chain links TRBV7-2 to TRBJ1-2, with D perhaps matching TRBD1 (6 bases). CDR1 and CDR2 from the germline V gene are SGHTA and FQGNSA. CDR3 size: 16 residues. Between the trimmed V and J ends, which lost 5 bases and 0 bases, there was a span of 16 bases. The CDR3 DNA follows: TGTGCCAGCAGCCAGGTCGGGACAAGAGCTAACTATGGCTACACCTTC. Translated: CASSQVGTRANYGYTF. Full variable domain (missing parts from reference TRBV7-2 and TRBJ1-2): GAGVSQSPSNKVTEKGKDVELRCDPISGHTALYWYRQSLGQGLEFLIYFQGNSAPDKSGLPSDRFSAERTGGSVSTLTIQRTQQEDSAVYLCASSQVGTRANYGYTFGSGTRLTVV.